The clone carrying this TCR beta chain was seen ten or more times. A total of 2 million PBMCs stored at -80 degrees C provided the unsorted libraries. The record originates from a study of neurological immune-mediated disorders. TCRdb re-called the 5' RACE reads with MiXCR, one entry per CDR3 protein. The repertoire includes tens of thousands of distinct CDR3 sequences, 14% of them detected once, and approximately 7.5% sits in the top ten. V lost 3 bases and J lost 5, with 9 bases in between. Germline loops: CDR1 SGHRS, CDR2 YFSETQ. The CDR3 contains 12 residues. Sequenced sample: PBMCs. The V call is TRBV5-1, the J call TRBJ2-7; D is undetermined. The sequence derives from a woman aged 45-65 years in good health. The CDR3 coding sequence is TGCGCCAGCAGCTCGGCCTGGGACGAGCAGTACTTC. Translation gives CASSSAWDEQYF.